These 16 T cell receptor beta chains were sequenced from one sample in a study of cytomegalovirus exposure and HLA in healthy donors. Researchers ran the PCR with 60 Vbeta and 13 Jbeta primers. Assay used: immunoSEQ multiplex PCR; TCRdb lists only in-frame clones, some missing. This table holds some 120,000 clones, 55% to 75% found once. Sequencing was carried out using PBMCs. All receptors come from a man younger than 40 in good health and CMV-seropositive.

V and J are TRBV29-1 and TRBJ2-7; perhaps TRBD2 as D (6 bases). Per the germline V gene, CDR1 is SQVTM and CDR2 is ANQGSEA. The V end lost 4 bases, the J end lost 6 bases, and 16 bases lay between the germline ends. The CDR3 is made up of 13 amino acids. CDR3: CSVGLGDSIEQYF. DNA of the CDR3: TGCAGCGTTGGTTTAGGGGACTCCATCGAGCAGTACTTC.

The chain joins TRBV5-1 to TRBJ2-4; tentatively, D is TRBD1 (6 bases). Germline CDR1 SGHRS, CDR2 YFSETQ. V was pared by 4 bases and J by 6 bases, with 17 bases between. This CDR3 contains 15 residues. The CDR3 coding sequence is TGCGCCAGCAGCCACGGCGGCACAGGGAGAAACATTCAGTACTTC. Its translation is CASSHGGTGRNIQYF. Full variable domain (rest looked up from reference TRBV5-1 and TRBJ2-4): KAGVTQTPRYLIKTRGQQVTLSCSPISGHRSVSWYQQTPGQGLQFLFEYFSETQRNKGNFPGRFSGRQFSNSRSEMNVSTLELGDSALYLCASSHGGTGRNIQYFGAGTRLSVL.

This sequence joins TRBV7-6 and TRBJ2-3; 12 bases agree with TRBD2. Looked up from germline, CDR1 is SGHVS and CDR2 is FNYEAQ. The junction had 9 bases not matched to a gene; V was cut back by 5 bases and J by 3 bases. This CDR3 is 17 amino acids long. The CDR3 DNA is TGTGCCAGCAGCCGACTACTAGCGGGAGGTGGAACAGATACGCAGTATTTT. It codes for CASSRLLAGGGTDTQYF. The full variable domain, its missing parts supplied by reference TRBV7-6 and TRBJ2-3, is GAGVSQSPRYKVTKRGQDVALRCDPISGHVSLYWYRQALGQGPEFLTYFNYEAQQDKSGLPNDRFSAERPEGSISTLTIQRTEQRDSAMYRCASSRLLAGGGTDTQYFGPGTRLTVL.

The sample holds one count of this clone. The chain is built from TRBV6-5 and TRBJ1-1; D gene ambiguous. Germline CDR1 MNHEY, CDR2 SVGAGI. This CDR3 is 13 amino acids long. The V end lost 2 bases, the J end lost 4 bases, and 8 bases lay between the germline ends. The CDR3 here is CASSYPSGTEAFF. The DNA of the CDR3 is TGTGCCAGCAGTTACCCATCCGGCACTGAAGCTTTCTTT.

This clone was seen a single time. The chain's CDR3 is CASSLWGQGGSADTQYF. The DNA for the CDR3 is TGTGCCAGCAGTTTATGGGGACAGGGGGGCTCGGCAGATACGCAGTATTTT. V usage is TRBV27 and J usage is TRBJ2-3; TRBD1 matches at 11 bases. Germline V gene lookup returns CDR1 MNHEY and CDR2 SMNVEV (reference sequence). With V trimmed by 1 base and J by 4 bases, 7 bases remained unmatched. This CDR3 region has 17 residues.

This clone appeared a few times. The J gene is TRBJ2-1, the V gene TRBV19; perhaps TRBD2 as D (6 bases). Between the trimmed V and J ends, which lost 7 bases and 6 bases, there was a span of 22 bases. This CDR3 contains 16 residues. Germline assignment: CDR1 LNHDA and CDR2 SQIVND (reference sequence). CDR3 bases: TGTGCCAGTATACCCGTGGGGCGGGATGTTTTCAATGAGCAGTTCTTC. This gives the protein CASIPVGRDVFNEQFF. Full variable domain (missing parts from reference TRBV19 and TRBJ2-1): DGGITQSPKYLFRKEGQNVTLSCEQNLNHDAMYWYRQDPGQGLRLIYYSQIVNDFQKGDIAEGYSVSREKKESFPLTVTSAQKNPTAFYLCASIPVGRDVFNEQFFGPGTRLTVL.

The chain links TRBV19 to TRBJ2-2; maybe TRBD2 (5 bases). Between the trimmed V and J ends, which lost 8 bases and 4 bases, there was a span of 17 bases. The V gene's germline CDR1 is LNHDA and CDR2 SQIVND (reference sequence). The CDR3 consists of 15 residues. CDR3 in amino acids: CASSRGSAGTGELFF. The CDR3 nucleotides read TGTGCCAGTTCCCGAGGTAGCGCGGGCACCGGGGAGCTGTTTTTT.

This clone showed up just once. This rearrangement joins TRBV29-1 to TRBJ2-3, with a weak D call TRBD1 (6 bases). The CDR3 contains 13 residues. The germline CDR1 and CDR2 sequences are SQVTM and ANQGSEA. V was cut by 4 bases and J by 4 bases, with 12 bases left in between. The CDR3 bases are TGCAGCGTTGTGACCAGGGGCTCAGATACGCAGTATTTT. This sequence encodes CSVVTRGSDTQYF.

The chain combines TRBV28 with TRBJ2-3; D might be TRBD2 (5 bases). Germline V gene data show CDR1 as MDHEN and CDR2 as SYDVKM. This CDR3 is built from 15 residues. V was trimmed by 7 bases and J by 0 bases, leaving 14 bases between them. The CDR3 is CASIPGIRSTDTQYF. The CDR3 DNA sequence: TGTGCCAGCATTCCCGGGATCCGCAGCACAGATACGCAGTATTTT.

The J gene is TRBJ2-1, the V gene TRBV5-1; 15 bases are shared with TRBD2. CDR3 length: 21 residues. Germline V lookup: CDR1 SGHRS, CDR2 YFSETQ. V was pared by 5 bases and J by 4 bases, with 19 bases of the junction left unmatched. CDR3 region: CASRLLPGLAGGSKAYNEQFF. As DNA, the CDR3 is TGCGCCAGCAGACTCTTACCGGGACTAGCGGGAGGTTCAAAGGCATACAATGAGCAGTTCTTC.

The genes are TRBV5-1 and TRBJ2-1; no clear D. CDR3 size: 13 residues. Trimming removed 0 bases at V and 5 bases at J, with 6 bases between. From germline, CDR1 is SGHRS and CDR2 YFSETQ. The CDR3 protein is CASSLGDNNEQFF. DNA of the CDR3: TGCGCCAGCAGCTTGGGCGACAACAATGAGCAGTTCTTC.

The chain links TRBV5-1 to TRBJ1-1; 7 bases fit TRBD1. After removal of 2 bases from V and 7 bases from J, the junction contained 8 bases not matched to a gene. Germline-derived CDR1 and CDR2 are SGHRS and YFSETQ. CDR3 length: 14 amino acids. CDR3 bases: TGCGCCAGCAGCTTAGGGACAGCCCGCAATGAAGCTTTCTTT. The encoded protein is CASSLGTARNEAFF.

A single count supports this clone. The chain has TRBV30 and TRBJ2-2; 8 positions agree with TRBD2. The CDR3 is 14 amino acids. J was trimmed by 0 bases and V by 3 bases; bases with no gene match: 0. Germline CDR1 reads GTSNPN; CDR2 reads SVGIG (reference sequence). This CDR3 is CAWRGLANTGELFF. The CDR3 bases are TGTGCCTGGAGGGGACTAGCGAACACCGGGGAGCTGTTTTTT.

This clone appeared a few times. The CDR3 spells CASSGLAGGADTQYF. The CDR3 DNA follows: TGTGCCAGCAGCGGGCTAGCGGGAGGGGCAGATACGCAGTATTTT. The chain recombines TRBV9 with TRBJ2-3, with 12 bases fitting TRBD2. Germline CDR1 reads SGDLS; CDR2 reads YYNGEE. The length of the CDR3 is 15 residues. The V segment lost 3 bases and the J segment 4 bases; nucleotides outside the gene matches: 3.

There are a few counts of this clone. V and J are TRBV28 and TRBJ2-5, with D perhaps matching TRBD2 (6 bases). V dropped 6 bases and J dropped 5 bases, with 19 bases sitting between them. The V gene's germline CDR1 is MDHEN and CDR2 SYDVKM. The CDR3 spans 15 residues. The CDR3: CASRIFPGAPETQYF. CDR3 nucleotides: TGTGCCAGCAGAATTTTTCCGGGAGCCCCGGAGACCCAGTACTTC.

The chain is built from TRBV18 and TRBJ1-5, with a weak D call TRBD1 (5 bases). The CDR3 is made up of 15 amino acids. The V end lost 5 bases, the J end lost 0 bases, and 11 bases lay between the germline ends. Per the germline V gene, CDR1 is KGHSH and CDR2 is LQKENI. The DNA of the CDR3 is TGTGCCAGCTCAAAGACAGTGAATAGCAATCAGCCCCAGCATTTT. This codes for CASSKTVNSNQPQHF. The complete variable domain, with remaining parts taken from reference TRBV18 and TRBJ1-5, reads NAGVMQNPRHLVRRRGQEARLRCSPMKGHSHVYWYRQLPEEGLKFMVYLQKENIIDESGMPKERFSAEFPKEGPSILRIQQVVRGDSAAYFCASSKTVNSNQPQHFGDGTRLSIL.